A selection of T cell receptor beta chains follows, all from one sample in a study of T cell responses to AZD1222 COVID-19 vaccine. The data were produced by immunoSEQ multiplex PCR, yet TCRdb's version contains in-frame clones alone and is incomplete. The sample includes more than 90,000 clones, roughly 87% of them seen just once. Sequenced material: peripheral blood, taken on day 0 of AZD1222 vaccination. These receptors originate from an adult in good health. The CDR3 runs from the conserved cysteine through the conserved F or W. A D gene is named only where the DNA matches it firmly. Rows give clone size only sometimes, using once, few, many, or a class for an expanded clone.

j_gene | v_gene | d_gene | abundance | CDR3nt | CDR3aa
TRBJ2-2 | TRBV10-3 | TRBD1 | - | TGTGCCATCAGTGACCCCACCGGGGTGGGACAGAAGACCGGGGAGCTGTTTTTT | CAISDPTGVGQKTGELFF
TRBJ1-1 | TRBV28 | - | - | TGTGCCAGCAGTCCGTTGTGGGGGAACACTGAAGCTTTCTTT | CASSPLWGNTEAFF
TRBJ1-5 | TRBV20-1 | - | - | TGCAGTGCTAATGAGGGACATGGCAATCAGCCCCAGCATTTT | CSANEGHGNQPQHF
TRBJ1-1 | TRBV10-2 | - | - | TGCGCCAGCAGTGAAGCGGGGGGGAGCACTGAAGCTTTCTTT | CASSEAGGSTEAFF
TRBJ1-2 | TRBV3-1/TRBV3-2 | TRBD1 | - | TGTGCCAGCAGCTTAAAGACAGGGGCGGTTGGCTACACCTTC | CASSLKTGAVGYTF
TRBJ1-1 | TRBV3-1/TRBV3-2 | - | - | TGTGCCAGCAGCCAAGCGGGGAACACTGAAGCTTTCTTT | CASSQAGNTEAFF
TRBJ2-7 | TRBV6-2/TRBV6-3 | TRBD2 | - | TGTGCCAGCAGTTCCGCGGGACTAGCGGACTACGAGCAGTACTTC | CASSSAGLADYEQYF
TRBJ1-3 | TRBV5-1 | - | few | TGCGCCAGCAGCCCAGACAGTACCTTATCTGGAAACACCATATATTTT | CASSPDSTLSGNTIYF
TRBJ1-2 | TRBV30 | - | - | TGTGCCTGGGTGGGGAATGGCTACACCTTC | CAWVGNGYTF
TRBJ1-5 | TRBV11-2 | TRBD1 | - | TGTGCCAGCAGCTTAGCGGGACAGAGCAATCAGCCCCAGCATTTT | CASSLAGQSNQPQHF
TRBJ1-3 | TRBV5-8 | - | - | TGTGCCAGCAGCTTGGAGCCGGGGGCTTCCGGAAACACCATATATTTT | CASSLEPGASGNTIYF
TRBJ2-7 | TRBV19 | - | - | TGTGCCAGTAGCCATATTAGGGGCTCCTACGAGCAGTACTTC | CASSHIRGSYEQYF
TRBJ2-2 | TRBV2 | - | - | TGTGCCAGCAGCCGCAGGGTCGGAATCACCGGGGAGCTGTTTTTT | CASSRRVGITGELFF
TRBJ2-7 | TRBV10-3 | TRBD2 | - | TGTGCCACCCTACTAGCGGGAGGGAACGAGCAGTACTTC | CATLLAGGNEQYF
TRBJ1-2 | TRBV30 | - | - | TGTGCCTGGAGTGAGGCAGCTAACTATGGCTACACCTTC | CAWSEAANYGYTF
TRBJ2-7 | TRBV11-2 | - | - | TGTGCCAGCAGCGCGCGGGACCTAAGCTCCTACGAGCAGTACTTC | CASSARDLSSYEQYF
TRBJ2-7 | TRBV27 | TRBD2 | - | TGTGCCAGCAGTTTAAATGAAGGTAGCGGGAGTTACGAGCAGTACTTC | CASSLNEGSGSYEQYF
TRBJ2-3 | TRBV30 | - | few | TGTGCCGGAACCCGGGACGTCACACACACAGATACGCAGTATTTT | CAGTRDVTHTDTQYF
TRBJ2-2 | TRBV23-1 | TRBD2 | - | TGCGCCAGCAGTCTGGCTCTGGGACTAGCGGGAGGGCCTAGAACCGGGGAGCTGTTTTTT | CASSLALGLAGGPRTGELFF
TRBJ2-1 | TRBV29-1 | TRBD1 | - | TGCAGCGTTTCCGGGACAGGTGATGATCGCTACAATGAGCAGTTCTTC | CSVSGTGDDRYNEQFF
TRBJ1-2 | TRBV7-9 | - | - | TGTGCCAGCAGCTGGACCGACTATGGCTACACCTTC | CASSWTDYGYTF
TRBJ1-1 | TRBV18 | - | - | TGTGCCAGCTCACCGCTTTTGAGTAACACTGAAGCTTTCTTT | CASSPLLSNTEAFF
TRBJ1-1 | TRBV14 | - | - | TGTGCCAGCAGTCCGTGGGGGGCTTTGAACACTGAAGCTTTCTTT | CASSPWGALNTEAFF
TRBJ2-7 | TRBV4-1 | - | - | TGCGCCAGCAGCCAAGAAGAAGTCTACGAGCAGTACTTC | CASSQEEVYEQYF
TRBJ1-5 | TRBV6-5 | - | - | TGTGCCAGCAGTTACGGCAGGGGTCTCAATCAGCCCCAGCATTTT | CASSYGRGLNQPQHF
TRBJ1-2 | TRBV19 | - | - | TGTGCCAGTAGCAAACAGGGTTCAGGGGGCTACACCTTC | CASSKQGSGGYTF
TRBJ1-3 | TRBV18 | - | few | TGTGCCAGCTCACCGGGACCATGGGATTCTGGAAACACCATATATTTT | CASSPGPWDSGNTIYF
TRBJ1-1 | TRBV5-4 | - | - | TGTGCCAGCAGACCGACAATGAACACTGAAGCTTTCTTT | CASRPTMNTEAFF
TRBJ2-5 | TRBV30 | - | - | TGTGCCTGGAGTGGAGGGACTTTAGAGACCCAGTACTTC | CAWSGGTLETQYF
TRBJ1-6 | TRBV7-9 | - | - | TGTGCCAGCAGCTTGCCTGGTGGGCTTCCAAATTCACCCCTCCACTTT | CASSLPGGLPNSPLHF
TRBJ2-1 | TRBV2 | - | - | TGTGCCAGCAGTGTAACCAGCGAAGGTGAGCAGTTCTTC | CASSVTSEGEQFF
TRBJ2-1 | TRBV5-4 | - | few | TGTGCCAGCAGCTTGGATCCGGACAGTCCCTACAATGAGCAGTTCTTC | CASSLDPDSPYNEQFF
TRBJ1-6 | TRBV19 | TRBD1 | - | TGTGCCAGTTCTCAGACAGGGGGGGATTCACCCCTCCACTTT | CASSQTGGDSPLHF
TRBJ1-2 | TRBV28 | - | - | TGTGCCAGCACCTCCGGGTCATATGGCTACACCTTC | CASTSGSYGYTF
TRBJ2-6 | TRBV30 | - | - | TGTGCCTGGAGTGGAGGGACCAACGTCCTGACTTTC | CAWSGGTNVLTF
TRBJ1-2 | TRBV12-5 | - | - | TGTGCTAGTGGTTTGGCCCCCCCGGGAGACTATGGCTACACCTTC | CASGLAPPGDYGYTF
TRBJ2-7 | TRBV28 | - | once | TGTGCCAGCAGTTTTTATCGAACCAGCAGGTCCTCCGAGCAGTACTTC | CASSFYRTSRSSEQYF
TRBJ1-4 | TRBV2 | TRBD1 | - | TGTGCCAGCAGACAGGGGAATGAAAAACTGTTTTTT | CASRQGNEKLFF
TRBJ1-1 | TRBV7-2 | - | - | TGTGCCAGCAGCTTGATGATACAGTCTGAAGCTTTCTTT | CASSLMIQSEAFF
TRBJ2-1 | TRBV11-2 | - | few | TGTGCCAGCAGCCACCGTACGGGAGAGCAGTTCTTC | CASSHRTGEQFF
TRBJ1-5 | TRBV28 | TRBD1 | - | TGTGCCAGCAGCCGTGACAGGGCCTTGAATCAGCCCCAGCATTTT | CASSRDRALNQPQHF
TRBJ2-3 | TRBV6-4 | TRBD2 | - | TGTGCCAGAGGACGCGGGAGGCGGGAGGTATGCACAGATACGCAGTATTTT | CARGRGRREVCTDTQYF
TRBJ1-2 | TRBV28 | - | - | TGTGCCAGCAGTTCCCCAGCTCCAACCTTCTATGGCTACACCTTC | CASSSPAPTFYGYTF
TRBJ2-2 | TRBV29-1 | TRBD2 | - | TGCAGCGTTGAAAATAGCGGGAGGTTTTACACCGGGGAGCTGTTTTTT | CSVENSGRFYTGELFF
TRBJ1-1 | TRBV6-5 | - | - | TGTGCCAGCAAAATTAGACACTCAACGAACACTGAAGCTTTCTTT | CASKIRHSTNTEAFF
TRBJ1-1 | TRBV19 | - | - | TGTGCCAGTACCCTACACAGGGCGAACACTGAAGCTTTCTTT | CASTLHRANTEAFF